One and the same sample provided the 9 T cell receptor beta chains below, sequenced in a study of regulatory T cells in long-lasting Graves disease. Combining iRepertoire HTBI primers with Arm-PCR of CDR3 regions, the authors built TCR beta libraries. TCRdb itself ran the multiplex PCR reads through MiXCR, one entry per CDR3 protein. The data show about 440,000 distinct CDR3 sequences, about 15% seen once. Stated time point: newly diagnosed GD, antithyroid drugs for less than 3 months. Generation of the TCR library employed RNA extracted from PBMCs. Another study also made use of these data, one on T cells in Graves' hyperthyroidism and ophthalmopathy.

The starting material was peripheral blood mononuclear cells (PBMCs), obtained at new diagnosis, from a patient treated with antithyroid drugs. These receptors all stem from a woman younger than 45 with Graves disease.

Of note for this clonotype: At one end the junction does not follow the germline gene, possibly because of a read error. The chain joins TRBV11-2 to TRBJ2-7; 14 bases match TRBD2. From germline, CDR1 is SGHAT and CDR2 FQNNGV. This CDR3 comprises 20 residues. CDR3: CVSSQGLGLAGAGGSYEQYF. CDR3 DNA sequence: TGTGTCAGCAGCCAAGGCTTGGGACTAGCGGGAGCGGGGGGCTCCTACGAGCAGTACTTC.

This clonotype was observed a few times. The rearrangement joins TRBV6-2 or TRBV6-3 to TRBJ2-3; 9 nucleotides line up with TRBD2. The CDR3 runs 15 residues. V lost 2 bases and J lost 5; bases outside the gene matches: 5. Germline-derived CDR1 and CDR2 are MNHEY and SVGEGT. CDR3 sequence reads: CASSYPSGTEDTQYF. The CDR3 DNA is TGTGCCAGCAGTTACCCTAGCGGGACTGAAGATACGCAGTATTTT.

This clonotype was recorded at least ten times. This chain joins TRBV3-1 and TRBJ2-7; TRBD2 agrees at 12 bases. The J segment lost 5 bases and the V segment lost 1 base, leaving 6 bases of the junction unmatched. Germline V gene data show CDR1 as LGHDT and CDR2 as YNNKEL (reference sequence). The CDR3 spans 16 residues. The CDR3 DNA follows: TGTGCCAGCAGCCAAGGACTAGCGGGAGCTCGACACGAGCAGTACTTC. It translates to CASSQGLAGARHEQYF.

This clonotype was detected many times. This chain connects TRBV20-1 to TRBJ1-2, with D possibly being TRBD1 (6 bases). The germline CDR1 and CDR2 sequences are DFQATT and SNEGSKA (reference sequence). Trimming took 3 bases from V and 5 from J, leaving 16 bases between them. This CDR3 comprises 14 residues. CDR3 sequence (DNA): TGCAGTGCTAGGCCCGTTCTGGGGGCATATGGCTACACCTTC. This translates into CSARPVLGAYGYTF.

The table lists this clonotype with many counts. The genes are TRBV30 and TRBJ1-1, with D maybe TRBD1 (5 bases). The CDR3 is 18 amino acids. Germline V gives CDR1 GTSNPN, CDR2 SVGIG (reference sequence). Trimming took off 1 base at V and 0 bases at J, with 21 bases between the two ends. As DNA, the CDR3 is TGTGCCTGGAGTGGGGGGAATCCCTCCGGGCGACTGAACACTGAAGCTTTCTTT. Its translation: CAWSGGNPSGRLNTEAFF.

Many counts were recorded for this clonotype. J is TRBJ1-5 and V is TRBV4-2; 8 nucleotides align to TRBD1. CDR3 length: 15 residues. V lost 3 bases, J lost 7 bases, and 8 bases stayed unmatched. Germline V gene lookup returns CDR1 LGHNA and CDR2 YNFKEQ. The CDR3, as DNA: TGTGCCAGCAGCCACACTGCAGGGGGCTGGCAGCCCCAGCATTTT. Translated: CASSHTAGGWQPQHF.

The chain couples TRBV7-9 to TRBJ2-1; 9 bases fit TRBD2. Trimming removed 11 bases from V and 4 bases from J; junction bases left unmatched: 9. The germline V gene encodes CDR1 SEHNR and CDR2 FQNEAQ (reference sequence). CDR3 length equals 14 residues. The CDR3 DNA follows: TGTGCCTGGAGAACTAGCGGGTGGTACAATGAGCAGTTCTTC. It is translated as CAWRTSGWYNEQFF.

This clonotype was seen more than once but under ten times. The J gene is TRBJ2-7, the V gene TRBV20-1; 8 bases align to TRBD1. J was trimmed by 0 bases and V by 2 bases; bases with no gene match: 3. Germline V gives CDR1 DFQATT, CDR2 SNEGSKA (reference sequence). The CDR3 length is 14 residues. The CDR3 DNA follows: TGCAGTGCTAGAAGGGACAGGCCCTCCTACGAGCAGTACTTC. Translating gives CSARRDRPSYEQYF.

The chain carries TRBV7-3 and TRBJ2-3; no reliable D call. The end of the DNA fits TRBJ2-5 better, so the J call may be wrong. This CDR3 contains 13 residues. Germline-derived CDR1 and CDR2 are SGHTA and FQGTGA. The CDR3 DNA reads as TGTGCCAGCAGCTTACTCCCACGGGAGACCCAGTACTTC. Amino acids: CASSLLPRETQYF.